This T cell receptor (beta chain) was captured in a study of blood T cell repertoires in COVID-19. Across the whole study: Researchers got acute and convalescent COVID-19 samples from the United States, Italy and Spain. PBMCs, B-cell-depleted T cells, or T cells provided the cDNA or gDNA that made up the material.

Authors' data handling: It was from reference gene primer amplification that nucleated cell counts were estimated. Generated by immunoSEQ multiplex PCR, the TCRdb table keeps only in-frame clones and is missing some. V and J calls and clone size come straight from that table; D and trimming were deduced from the DNA. The data show roughly 120,000 clones, 70% to 90% seen once. This clone was recorded once. V was shortened by 0 bases and J by 1 base, with 7 bases between the two germline ends. The CDR3 runs 15 residues. The germline V gene encodes CDR1 PRHDT and CDR2 FYEKMQ (reference sequence). The sequence was collected from a human donor in a cohort sampled during active COVID-19. The V and J genes are TRBV13 and TRBJ2-1, with a possible D match to TRBD1 (6 bases). Input material: peripheral blood. CDR3 loop: CASSLGQGSYNEQFF. CDR3 sequence (DNA): TGTGCCAGCAGCTTAGGCCAGGGGTCCTACAATGAGCAGTTCTTC.